Listed here are 12 T cell receptor beta chains from one sample, sequenced in a study of vaccination and CD4 T cells after COVID-19. Treatment reported: roughly 10-day PBMC culture with coronavirus spike peptide pools or control peptides (ViraFEST assay). Researchers collected the unexposed donor's CD4+ T cells before the COVID-19 pandemic (2011-2018). These receptors' antigens are unknown. Oncomine TCR Beta short-read sequencing was applied to DNA from cultured CD4+ T cells. From the PCR reads, TCRdb called clonotypes with MiXCR, one entry per CDR3 protein. In the table there are a few thousand distinct CDR3 sequences, approximately 39% of which are singletons. Sequenced: CD4+ T cells from blood, cultured in vitro. All receptors come from a human donor in good health.

The rearrangement joins TRBV15 to TRBJ2-7, with a tentative D call TRBD2 (6 bases). Germline assignment: CDR1 LNHNV and CDR2 YYDKDF (reference sequence). The CDR3 extends over 15 amino acids. V lost 0 bases and J 6 bases, leaving 15 bases between the germline ends. The CDR3 coding sequence is TGTGCCACCAGCAGAGAGACTAGGGTTCTCCCCGAGCAGTACTTC. Protein product: CATSRETRVLPEQYF. The complete variable domain, with remaining parts taken from reference TRBV15 and TRBJ2-7, reads DAMVIQNPRYQVTQFGKPVTLSCSQTLNHNVMYWYQQKSSQAPKLLFHYYDKDFNNEADTPDNFQSRRPNTSFCFLDIRSPGLGDTAMYLCATSRETRVLPEQYFGPGTRLTVT.

The rearrangement links TRBV5-6 to TRBJ1-2; 7 bases agree with TRBD1. CDR1 and CDR2 (germline): SGHDT, YYEEEE. The V gene end was trimmed by 3 bases and the J gene end by 4 bases; junction bases not matched to a gene: 6. This CDR3 has 14 residues. DNA for the CDR3: TGTGCCAGCAGCTCGTCTCGACAGGGCTATGGCTACACCTTC. It yields the protein CASSSSRQGYGYTF.

The chain joins TRBV19 to TRBJ1-2, with a tentative D call TRBD1 (6 bases). The CDR3 sequence is 14 residues long. The V gene's germline CDR1 is LNHDA and CDR2 SQIVND (reference sequence). V dropped 3 bases and J dropped 6 bases, with 14 bases sitting between them. This CDR3 is CASSIHKAGDGYTF. The CDR3, as DNA: TGTGCCAGTAGTATTCATAAGGCAGGGGATGGCTACACCTTC.

V is TRBV5-4 and J is TRBJ2-3; maybe TRBD2 (5 bases). Germline loops: CDR1 SGHNT, CDR2 YYREEE (reference sequence). V was clipped by 0 bases and J by 9 bases, with 17 bases between them. This CDR3 spans 15 amino acids. The CDR3 reads CASSLDLTGTRTQYF. The CDR3 coding sequence is TGTGCCAGCAGCTTGGATTTGACGGGAACAAGGACGCAGTATTTT.

The V and J genes are TRBV19 and TRBJ1-2, with D perhaps TRBD1 (6 bases). V dropped 6 bases and J dropped 6 bases, with 17 bases sitting between them. This CDR3 has 14 residues. Germline CDR1 and CDR2: LNHDA and SQIVND (reference sequence). Here the CDR3 reads CASRTAGVGDGYTF. The DNA for the CDR3 is TGTGCCAGTAGAACGGCAGGGGTTGGTGATGGCTACACCTTC.

V gene TRBV27 combines with J gene TRBJ1-5; no clear D gene. The V and J ends lost 3 bases and 5 bases respectively, with 8 bases between them. The CDR3 is 13 amino acids. Per germline, CDR1 MNHEY and CDR2 SMNVEV (reference sequence). The CDR3 DNA reads as TGTGCCAGCAGTTTCGGCGAGGATCAGCCCCAGCATTTT. Encoded protein: CASSFGEDQPQHF.

This chain uses TRBV5-1 with TRBJ2-1, with 9 bases matching TRBD1. This CDR3 contains 14 residues. With V trimmed by 3 bases and J by 7 bases, 5 bases remained unmatched. In germline, CDR1 is SGHRS, CDR2 YFSETQ. The chain's CDR3 is CASSWGDRVNEQFF. The CDR3 DNA is TGCGCCAGCAGCTGGGGGGACAGGGTAAATGAGCAGTTCTTC.

The genes are TRBV4-2 and TRBJ1-2; D is unclear. V gave up 0 bases and J gave up 4 bases, with 12 bases separating them. The CDR3 covers 15 residues. CDR1 is LGHNA and CDR2 is YNFKEQ in the germline V gene. The CDR3 here is CASSQDLQGSYGYTF. CDR3 DNA sequence: TGTGCCAGCAGCCAAGACCTTCAAGGGAGCTATGGCTACACCTTC.

The sample holds a few counts of this clonotype. The chain couples TRBV2 to TRBJ2-3; D is uncertain. The CDR3 spans 13 residues. The germline CDR1 and CDR2 sequences are SNHLY and FYNNEI. V was clipped by 7 bases and J by 2 bases, with 10 bases between them. The CDR3 nucleotides read TGTGCCAGCATGGCAGAGTACACAGATACGCAGTATTTT. It specifies CASMAEYTDTQYF.

CDR3 sequence: CASKSSSGTEAFF. Written as DNA, the CDR3 is TGCGCCAGCAAATCCTCGTCCGGCACTGAAGCTTTCTTT. The chain employs TRBV10-1 and TRBJ1-1; D gene uncertain. The V gene lost 7 bases and the J gene lost 4 bases, with 13 bases spanning the gap. Germline V gene lookup returns CDR1 WNHNN and CDR2 SYGVQD (reference sequence). The CDR3 totals 13 residues.

CDR3: CASSIGGSYGYTF. In DNA, the CDR3 is TGTGCCAGTAGTATAGGAGGCTCCTATGGCTACACCTTC. The genes are TRBV19 and TRBJ1-2; D is undetermined. Per the germline V gene, CDR1 is LNHDA and CDR2 is SQIVND (reference sequence). The CDR3 covers 13 residues. Trimming removed 1 base from V and 4 bases from J, with 7 bases in between.

The chain recombines TRBV2 with TRBJ1-2; TRBD1 agrees at 8 bases. The CDR3 sequence is 15 residues long. After removal of 6 bases from V and 0 bases from J, the junction contained 6 bases not matched to a gene. Germline V gene sequence: CDR1 SNHLY, CDR2 FYNNEI. CDR3 coding DNA: TGTGCCAGCAGGGAGGACAGGGTAGCTAACTATGGCTACACCTTC. Its protein is CASREDRVANYGYTF. Complete variable domain (other parts from reference TRBV2 and TRBJ1-2): EPEVTQTPSHQVTQMGQEVILRCVPISNHLYFYWYRQILGQKVEFLVSFYNNEISEKSEIFDDQFSVERPDGSNFTLKIRSTKLEDSAMYFCASREDRVANYGYTFGSGTRLTVV.